Listed here is a single T cell receptor (beta chain). Its antigen remains unknown. The primer mix had 60 Vbeta and 13 Jbeta primers. Generated by immunoSEQ multiplex PCR, the TCRdb table keeps only in-frame clones and is missing some. The sample lists 140,000 or so clones, roughly 90% occurring once. The source of the sample is a study of cytomegalovirus exposure and HLA in healthy donors. The study, taken as a whole, reports: In a later analysis, the majority of CMV-associated beta chains seemingly showed HLA restriction. As a later analysis showed, a missense DCLRE1C variant was linked to trimming of TCR beta V- and J-genes.

This CDR3 has 16 residues. V lost 2 bases, J lost 4 bases, and 9 bases stayed unmatched. CDR1 and CDR2 (germline): MNHEY, SMNVEV (reference sequence). Sequencing was done on a sample of PBMCs. The source is a woman aged 35 to 49 in good health and CMV-seronegative. V is TRBV27 and J is TRBJ2-3, with 7 bases fitting TRBD2. The CDR3 sequence: CASSLRALAVADTQYF. DNA for the CDR3: TGTGCCAGCAGTTTAAGGGCTCTAGCGGTAGCAGATACGCAGTATTTT.